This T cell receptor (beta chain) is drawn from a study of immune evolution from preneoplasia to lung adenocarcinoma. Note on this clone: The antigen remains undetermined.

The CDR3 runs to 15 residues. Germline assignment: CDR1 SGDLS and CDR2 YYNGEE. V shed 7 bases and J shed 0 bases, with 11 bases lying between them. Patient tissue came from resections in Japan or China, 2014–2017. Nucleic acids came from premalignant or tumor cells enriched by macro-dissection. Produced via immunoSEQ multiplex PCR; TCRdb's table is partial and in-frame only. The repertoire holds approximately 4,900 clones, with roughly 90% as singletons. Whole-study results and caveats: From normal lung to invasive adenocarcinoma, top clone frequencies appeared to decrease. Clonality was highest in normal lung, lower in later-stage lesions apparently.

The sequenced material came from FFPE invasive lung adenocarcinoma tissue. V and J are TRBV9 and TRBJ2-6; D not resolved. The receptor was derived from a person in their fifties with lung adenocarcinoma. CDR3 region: CASGPQISGANVLTF. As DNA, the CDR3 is TGTGCCAGCGGACCACAAATCTCTGGGGCCAACGTCCTGACTTTC.